Listed below are T cell receptor beta chains from one sample, sequenced in a study of blood T cell repertoires in COVID-19. Data came from immunoSEQ multiplex PCR; TCRdb stores just in-frame clones and leaves some out. The sample lists about 130,000 clones, roughly four fifths seen once, with 3% to 3.5% in the top ten. The specimen was peripheral blood. The receptors derive from a woman of 80 years or more with acute or convalescent COVID-19. Each CDR3 is given without its conserved first and last residue.

J | V | CDR3
TRBJ2-7 | TRBV4-2 | ASSPGLTYEQY
TRBJ1-2 | TRBV29-1 | SVEDRAGTGRASGYT
TRBJ2-5 | TRBV7-6 | ASGSRAETQY
TRBJ2-3 | TRBV7-6 | ASSFRTGGQVDTQY
TRBJ1-2 | TRBV3-1/TRBV3-2 | ASTQGGWADYT
TRBJ2-3 | TRBV9 | ASSVGGQEDTQY
TRBJ1-1 | TRBV2 | AIRSDRSSTEAF
TRBJ2-1 | TRBV5-6 | ASSLGATGHEQF
TRBJ1-2 | TRBV6-5 | ASSYSMGGGGYT
TRBJ1-2 | TRBV30 | AWSVGLGGYGYT
TRBJ2-1 | TRBV30 | AWRLTSYNEQF
TRBJ1-4 | TRBV5-1 | ASTAGDATNEKLF
TRBJ2-1 | TRBV5-1 | ASSFGSGGDNEQF
TRBJ1-4 | TRBV4-3 | ASSRTGGATNEKLF
TRBJ2-1 | TRBV5-4 | ASSLAQFEGLNEQF
TRBJ1-2 | TRBV19 | ASSPTGVYGYT
TRBJ2-1 | TRBV5-6 | ASTLDGTSGHNEQF
TRBJ2-2 | TRBV5-4 | ASSSLSGGTTGELF
TRBJ2-5 | TRBV7-2 | ASSPRAGEGETQY
TRBJ1-2 | TRBV6-5 | ASSSLSRDGYT
TRBJ2-7 | TRBV12-2 | ASRSSAVGRDFPYEQY
TRBJ1-1 | TRBV3-1/TRBV3-2 | ASSQDSVGTGKAF
TRBJ2-1 | TRBV5-1 | ASNQPERGLYEQF
TRBJ2-7 | TRBV10-2 | ASSDTAGLYEQY
TRBJ2-3 | TRBV29-1 | SVPGPGITDTQY
TRBJ1-1 | TRBV7-3 | ASSSQLQGSGTEAF
TRBJ1-1 | TRBV15 | ATRQPGQVNTEAF
TRBJ1-2 | TRBV2 | ASGGSSYGYT
TRBJ2-3 | TRBV9 | ASSPPQRGSTDTQY
TRBJ1-3 | TRBV19 | ASSMENTFSGNTIY
TRBJ1-1 | TRBV5-1 | ASSLTANTEAF
TRBJ1-2 | TRBV2 | ASSEGAERSYGYT
TRBJ2-5 | TRBV3-1/TRBV3-2 | ASSQGLESETQY
TRBJ1-2 | TRBV30 | ARLSGDYGYT
TRBJ1-1 | TRBV23-1 | ARNHDRAPLGGAF
TRBJ1-1 | TRBV9 | ASSVGDRRLNTEAF
TRBJ1-4 | TRBV2 | ASRGESGSEKLF
TRBJ1-6 | TRBV4-1 | ASSQDSVLEPLH
TRBJ1-1 | TRBV10-3 | AIRTGTGGGGTEAF
TRBJ1-4 | TRBV6-5 | ASRTRQGGNEKLF